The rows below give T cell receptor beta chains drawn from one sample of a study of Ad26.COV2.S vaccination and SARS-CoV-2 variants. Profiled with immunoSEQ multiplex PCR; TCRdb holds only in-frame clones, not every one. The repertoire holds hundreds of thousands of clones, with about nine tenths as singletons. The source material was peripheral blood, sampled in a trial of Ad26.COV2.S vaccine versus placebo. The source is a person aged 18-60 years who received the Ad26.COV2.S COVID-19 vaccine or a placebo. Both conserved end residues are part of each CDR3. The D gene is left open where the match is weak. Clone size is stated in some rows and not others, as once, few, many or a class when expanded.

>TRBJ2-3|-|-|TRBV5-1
TGCGCCAGCAGCTTGGATCAGGGCACAGATACGCAGTATTTT
CASSLDQGTDTQYF
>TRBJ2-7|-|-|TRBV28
TGTGCCAGCAGTTTAGTATTGGGAGTAAGAGAGCAGTACTTC
CASSLVLGVREQYF
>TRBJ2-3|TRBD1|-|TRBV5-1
TGCGCCAGCAGCTCGCAGACAGGGGGCAGGGATACGCAGTATTTT
CASSSQTGGRDTQYF
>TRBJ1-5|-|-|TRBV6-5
TGTGCCAGCAGTCTTGGCGGGGATCAGCCCCAGCATTTT
CASSLGGDQPQHF
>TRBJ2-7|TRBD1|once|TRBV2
TGTGCCAGCAGCTCGACCCCAGGGGGTCCCTACGAGCAGTACTTC
CASSSTPGGPYEQYF
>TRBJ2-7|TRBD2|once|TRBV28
TGTGCCAGCAGTTTATCCTTACTAGCGGGAGTTTACGAGCAGTACTTC
CASSLSLLAGVYEQYF
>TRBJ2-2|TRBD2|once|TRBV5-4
TGTGCCAGCAGCCCCCGCGGGAGGATCTCGAACACCGGGGAGCTGTTTTTT
CASSPRGRISNTGELFF
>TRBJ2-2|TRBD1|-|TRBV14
TGTGCCAGCAGACAGACAGGGACCACCGGGGAGCTGTTTTTT
CASRQTGTTGELFF
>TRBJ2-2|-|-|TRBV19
TGTGCCAGTAGTATTATGGGGGACACCGGGGAGCTGTTTTTT
CASSIMGDTGELFF
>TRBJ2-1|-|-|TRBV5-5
TGTGCCAGCAGTCCCGAGGTTGAGCAGTTCTTC
CASSPEVEQFF
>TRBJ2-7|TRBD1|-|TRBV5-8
TGTGCCAGCAGCTCCGACCGGGACAGATGGCCCAGCGAGCAGTACTTC
CASSSDRDRWPSEQYF
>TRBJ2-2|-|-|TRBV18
TGTGCCAGCTCACCACGAAATGACGGGGAGCTGTTTTTT
CASSPRNDGELFF
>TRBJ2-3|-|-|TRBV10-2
TGCGCCAGCAGGACCTGGACGGGGGAAGGAACGCAGTATTTT
CASRTWTGEGTQYF
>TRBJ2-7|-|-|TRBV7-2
TGTGCCAGCAGCTTAGGGGACCCCACAAACAAGCAGTACTTC
CASSLGDPTNKQYF
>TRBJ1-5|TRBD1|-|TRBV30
TGTGCTTGCGACAGGGTGGGCAATCAGCCCCAGCATTTT
CACDRVGNQPQHF
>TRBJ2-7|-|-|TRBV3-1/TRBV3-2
TGTGCCAGCAGCCAAGTGGCCCGGGGGGAGCAGTACTTC
CASSQVARGEQYF
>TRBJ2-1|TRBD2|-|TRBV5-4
TGTGCCAGCAGCCCCAGGACTAGCGGTTCCTACAATGAGCAGTTCTTC
CASSPRTSGSYNEQFF
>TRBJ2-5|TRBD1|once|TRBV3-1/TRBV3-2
TGTGCCAGCAGCCAAGGCACAGGGGGCGGACAAGAGACCCAGTACTTC
CASSQGTGGGQETQYF
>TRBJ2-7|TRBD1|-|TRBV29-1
TGCAGCGTTTCAAAGACAGGGAACGAGCAGTACTTC
CSVSKTGNEQYF
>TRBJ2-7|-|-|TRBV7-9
TGTGCCAGCAGCCCGCCCCGGAGCGAGACCTACGAGCAGTACTTC
CASSPPRSETYEQYF
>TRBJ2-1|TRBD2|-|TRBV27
TGTGCCAGCAGTCCTGGGACTAGCGGAAACAATGAGCAGTTCTTC
CASSPGTSGNNEQFF
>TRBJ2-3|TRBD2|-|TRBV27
TGTGCCAGCAGTTTTGTGGCGGGAGGGCATACGCAGTATTTT
CASSFVAGGHTQYF
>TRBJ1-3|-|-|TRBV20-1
TGCAGTGCTAGTCCCGGGAGTAACACCATATATTTT
CSASPGSNTIYF
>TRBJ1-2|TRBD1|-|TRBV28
TGTGCCAGCAGCAGACAGGGGGCAGGCTACACCTTC
CASSRQGAGYTF
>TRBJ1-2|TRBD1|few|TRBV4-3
TGCGCCAGCAGCCAGCCGGGACAGACCTCTAACTATGGCTACACCTTC
CASSQPGQTSNYGYTF
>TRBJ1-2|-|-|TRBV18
TGTGCCAGCTCACCACCTAACAGTGGCTATGGCTACACCTTC
CASSPPNSGYGYTF
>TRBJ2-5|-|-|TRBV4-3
TGCGCCAGCAGCCAAGATACAGGCTCTCAAGAGACCCAGTACTTC
CASSQDTGSQETQYF
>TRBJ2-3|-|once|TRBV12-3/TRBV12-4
TGTGCCAGCAGTTTAAGGCCAGATACGCAGTATTTT
CASSLRPDTQYF
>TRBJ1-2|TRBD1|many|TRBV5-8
TGTGCCAGCAGCATTCCCACAGGGGGCGATGGCTACACCTTC
CASSIPTGGDGYTF
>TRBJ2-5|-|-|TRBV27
TGTGCCAGCAGACTTACCGGGGCACAAGAGACCCAGTACTTC
CASRLTGAQETQYF
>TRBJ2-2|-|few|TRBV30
TGTGCCTGGAGTGGAAACGGGGAGCTGTTTTTT
CAWSGNGELFF
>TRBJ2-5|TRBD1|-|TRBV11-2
TGTGCCAGCAGCTTAGACGGGACAGACACTATTCAAGAGACCCAGTACTTC
CASSLDGTDTIQETQYF
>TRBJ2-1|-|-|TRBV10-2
TGCGCCAGCAGTGAGTCTGGCAGGGGACTAAAATACAATGAGCAGTTCTTC
CASSESGRGLKYNEQFF
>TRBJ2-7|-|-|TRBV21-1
TGTGCCAGCTCAGAAGGCGAGCGGGAGTTCGACGAGCAGTACTTC
CASSEGEREFDEQYF
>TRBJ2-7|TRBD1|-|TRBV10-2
TGCGCCAGCAGCCCTATGGGACAGGGGATATACGAGCAGTACTTC
CASSPMGQGIYEQYF
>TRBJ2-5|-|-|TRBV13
TGTGCCAGCAGCTTATTTGTGCCAGGGACGCTACAAGAGACCCAGTACTTC
CASSLFVPGTLQETQYF